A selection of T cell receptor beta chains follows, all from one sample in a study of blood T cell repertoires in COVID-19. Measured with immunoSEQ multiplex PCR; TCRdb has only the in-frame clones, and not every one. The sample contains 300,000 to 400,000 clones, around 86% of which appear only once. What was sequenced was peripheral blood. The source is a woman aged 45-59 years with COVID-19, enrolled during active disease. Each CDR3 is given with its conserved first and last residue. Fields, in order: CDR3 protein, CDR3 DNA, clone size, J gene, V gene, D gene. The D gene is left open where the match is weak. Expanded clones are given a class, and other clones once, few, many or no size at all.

CDR3: CASSPTGQTTEAFF
DNA: TGTGCCAGCAGCCCTACGGGTCAGACCACTGAAGCTTTCTTT
size: -
J: TRBJ1-1
V: TRBV3-1/TRBV3-2
D: -

CDR3: CASSHLPSGSAHNEQFF
DNA: TGTGCCAGCAGCCATCTTCCTAGCGGGAGTGCCCACAATGAGCAGTTCTTC
size: -
J: TRBJ2-1
V: TRBV3-1/TRBV3-2
D: TRBD2

CDR3: CASSFGLAGGGSRNEQFF
DNA: TGTGCCAGCAGCTTTGGACTAGCGGGAGGTGGCTCGCGCAATGAGCAGTTCTTC
size: -
J: TRBJ2-1
V: TRBV7-9
D: TRBD2

CDR3: CASSLATSGRALGETQYF
DNA: TGTGCCAGCAGCTTAGCTACTAGCGGGAGGGCCCTCGGGGAGACCCAGTACTTC
size: once
J: TRBJ2-5
V: TRBV13
D: TRBD2

CDR3: CASRYGTSGTGELFF
DNA: TGTGCCAGCAGATACGGGACTAGCGGGACCGGGGAGCTGTTTTTT
size: -
J: TRBJ2-2
V: TRBV9
D: TRBD2

CDR3: CASSLVAKTDTQYF
DNA: TGTGCCAGCAGCTTGGTTGCGAAAACAGATACGCAGTATTTT
size: -
J: TRBJ2-3
V: TRBV7-3
D: -

CDR3: CASSYSNGGDQPQHF
DNA: TGTGCCAGCAGTTACTCGAATGGTGGAGATCAGCCCCAGCATTTT
size: -
J: TRBJ1-5
V: TRBV6-5
D: -

CDR3: CASSPQGELTEAFF
DNA: TGTGCCAGCAGCCCACAGGGGGAGTTGACAGAAGCTTTCTTT
size: -
J: TRBJ1-1
V: TRBV7-8
D: TRBD1

CDR3: CASMGRVDTGELFF
DNA: TGTGCCAGTATGGGCAGGGTCGACACCGGGGAGCTGTTTTTT
size: -
J: TRBJ2-2
V: TRBV19
D: -

CDR3: CASSQGTIDQPQHF
DNA: TGCGCCAGCAGCCAAGGGACTATCGATCAGCCCCAGCATTTT
size: -
J: TRBJ1-5
V: TRBV4-1
D: -

CDR3: CSVVANAPYEQYF
DNA: TGCAGCGTTGTAGCCAACGCCCCCTACGAGCAGTACTTC
size: -
J: TRBJ2-7
V: TRBV29-1
D: -

CDR3: CASSPFGVGSSGLNTEAFF
DNA: TGTGCCAGCTCACCATTCGGCGTTGGGTCGAGCGGGCTGAACACTGAAGCTTTCTTT
size: -
J: TRBJ1-1
V: TRBV18
D: -

CDR3: CASSRGVQDTEAFF
DNA: TGTGCCAGCTCACGGGGGGTACAGGACACTGAAGCTTTCTTT
size: -
J: TRBJ1-1
V: TRBV18
D: -

CDR3: CASSLVYRRYEQYF
DNA: TGTGCCAGCAGCTTGGTGTATCGGAGGTACGAGCAGTACTTC
size: once
J: TRBJ2-7
V: TRBV5-6
D: -

CDR3: CASSQVGAQGGGYTF
DNA: TGTGCCAGCAGCCAAGTTGGAGCACAAGGTGGGGGCTACACCTTC
size: -
J: TRBJ1-2
V: TRBV14
D: -

CDR3: CASSLWTQRLEQYF
DNA: TGTGCCAGCAGCTTATGGACTCAGAGACTCGAGCAGTACTTC
size: -
J: TRBJ2-7
V: TRBV7-8
D: -

CDR3: CASSVLAGVYNEQFF
DNA: TGTGCCAGTAGTGTACTAGCGGGAGTCTACAATGAGCAGTTCTTC
size: -
J: TRBJ2-1
V: TRBV19
D: TRBD2

CDR3: CASSPRRGQLTYEQYF
DNA: TGTGCCAGCTCACCAAGAAGGGGACAACTAACCTACGAGCAGTACTTC
size: once
J: TRBJ2-7
V: TRBV18
D: -